Below, one T cell receptor beta chain is given with its context. Its antigen remains unknown. Germline loops: CDR1 MNHNS, CDR2 SASEGT. This CDR3 has 15 residues. V shed 8 bases, J shed 5 bases, and the junction held 13 bases outside the gene matches. This record comes from a study of cytomegalovirus exposure and HLA in healthy donors. PCR was performed using 60 Vbeta and 13 Jbeta primers. The table came from immunoSEQ multiplex PCR; TCRdb's copy has only in-frame clones and leaves some out. This table holds about 100,000 clones, approximately 79% found once. Study-level findings and limits: The authors assumed roughly uniform sequencing depth across donors for presence/absence analyses. Reportedly, HLA-A and HLA-B alleles of most subjects were accurately predicted from TCR beta. Later analysis found that TCR beta chains associated with HLA were more clonally expanded than other, equally common chains. Both high specificity and high sensitivity reportedly marked the classifier's diagnosis of cytomegalovirus status.

The specimen sequenced was PBMCs. The rearrangement links TRBV6-1 to TRBJ2-5, with 8 bases fitting TRBD1. The TCR comes from a woman between 55 and 75 years old in good health and CMV-seropositive. The CDR3 loop reads CASGEMTGVGETQYF. The CDR3 DNA reads TGTGCCAGCGGAGAGATGACAGGGGTGGGGGAGACCCAGTACTTC.